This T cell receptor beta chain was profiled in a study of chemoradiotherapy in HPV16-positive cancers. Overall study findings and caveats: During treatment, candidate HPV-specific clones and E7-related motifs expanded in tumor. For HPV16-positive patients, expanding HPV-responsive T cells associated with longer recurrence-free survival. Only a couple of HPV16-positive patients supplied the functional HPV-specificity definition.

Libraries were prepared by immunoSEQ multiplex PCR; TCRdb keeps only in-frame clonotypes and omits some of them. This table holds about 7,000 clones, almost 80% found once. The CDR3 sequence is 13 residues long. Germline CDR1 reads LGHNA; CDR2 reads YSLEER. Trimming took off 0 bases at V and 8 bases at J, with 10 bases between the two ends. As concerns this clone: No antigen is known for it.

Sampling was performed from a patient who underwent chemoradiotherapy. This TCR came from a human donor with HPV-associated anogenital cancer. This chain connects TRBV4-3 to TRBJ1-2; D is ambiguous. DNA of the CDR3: TGCGCCAGCAGCCAAGAAGGTACTGCGGGCTACACCTTC. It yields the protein CASSQEGTAGYTF.